One and the same sample provided the 9 T cell receptor beta chains below, sequenced in a study of shared clonotypes between healthy human individuals. Method: immunoSEQ multiplex PCR; TCRdb's copy keeps in-frame clones and lacks some. This table has approximately 740,000 clones, 74% appearing once. Sequences were obtained from memory CD4+ T cells sorted from blood. As to subset: CD45RA-negative fraction. The receptors were gathered from a woman aged 25 to 39 in good health.

The chain recombines TRBV11-2 with TRBJ2-4; no reliable D call. V lost 5 bases and J lost 0, with 11 bases in between. Per germline, CDR1 SGHAT and CDR2 FQNNGV. The CDR3 runs 15 residues. The CDR3 DNA follows: TGTGCCAGCAGCCCCCGAAGACTAGCCAAAAACATTCAGTACTTC. Its protein product is CASSPRRLAKNIQYF.

V and J are TRBV19 and TRBJ1-2; 7 bases align to TRBD1. J lost 4 bases, V lost 7 bases, and 12 bases had no gene match. The CDR3 length is 15 residues. The germline V gene has CDR1 LNHDA and CDR2 SQIVND (reference sequence). This CDR3 reads CASIPPGQGVYGYTF. DNA for the CDR3: TGTGCCAGTATCCCTCCCGGCCAGGGGGTCTATGGCTACACCTTC.

The V and J genes are TRBV2 and TRBJ2-7, with D perhaps given as TRBD1 or TRBD2 (7 bases each). CDR1 SNHLY and CDR2 FYNNEI come from the germline V gene. CDR3 size: 12 residues. Trimming removed 8 bases at V and 5 bases at J, with 13 bases between. This chain's CDR3 is CASQGGVHEQYF. In DNA form, the CDR3 reads TGTGCCAGCCAGGGGGGGGTCCACGAGCAGTACTTC. The full variable domain, with the rest looked up from reference TRBV2 and TRBJ2-7, is EPEVTQTPSHQVTQMGQEVILRCVPISNHLYFYWYRQILGQKVEFLVSFYNNEISEKSEIFDDQFSVERPDGSNFTLKIRSTKLEDSAMYFCASQGGVHEQYFGPGTRLTVT.

The V and J genes are TRBV27 and TRBJ1-1; no clear D gene. The CDR3 is 13 amino acids. Between the trimmed V and J ends, which lost 7 bases and 0 bases, there was a span of 9 bases. The germline gives CDR1 MNHEY, CDR2 SMNVEV (reference sequence). The DNA for the CDR3 is TGTGCCAGCAAGGTGGAGCTGAACACTGAAGCTTTCTTT. Residues: CASKVELNTEAFF.

The chain employs TRBV7-9 and TRBJ2-7, with 11 bases that match TRBD2. The V gene end was trimmed by 8 bases and the J gene end by 7 bases; junction bases not matched to a gene: 10. The CDR3 consists of 14 residues. Germline lookup yields CDR1 SEHNR and CDR2 FQNEAQ (reference sequence). In DNA, the CDR3 is TGTGCCAGCGCCATAGCGGGAGGGCCGAGAGAGCAGTACTTC. Protein sequence: CASAIAGGPREQYF.

The chain combines TRBV5-4 with TRBJ2-3; weak D call: TRBD1 (5 bases). The CDR3 has 15 amino acids. V dropped 1 base and J dropped 2 bases, with 11 bases sitting between them. Germline V gene lookup returns CDR1 SGHNT and CDR2 YYREEE (reference sequence). The CDR3 nucleotides read TGTGCCAGCAGCTTGCCAGGGATCAACACAGATACGCAGTATTTT. Encoded protein: CASSLPGINTDTQYF. Variable domain in full (rest from reference TRBV5-4 and TRBJ2-3): ETGVTQSPTHLIKTRGQQVTLRCSSQSGHNTVSWYQQALGQGPQFIFQYYREEENGRGNFPPRFSGLQFPNYSSELNVNALELDDSALYLCASSLPGINTDTQYFGPGTRLTVL.

V gene TRBV19 combines with J gene TRBJ2-2, with D unresolved. This CDR3 has 16 residues. The V gene's germline CDR1 is LNHDA and CDR2 SQIVND (reference sequence). V lost 3 bases and J lost 1, with 12 bases in between. The CDR3 loop is CASSMLVRWNTGELFF. Written as DNA, the CDR3 is TGTGCCAGTAGTATGTTAGTCAGATGGAACACCGGGGAGCTGTTTTTT. Supplemented by reference TRBV19 and TRBJ2-2, the full variable domain reads DGGITQSPKYLFRKEGQNVTLSCEQNLNHDAMYWYRQDPGQGLRLIYYSQIVNDFQKGDIAEGYSVSREKKESFPLTVTSAQKNPTAFYLCASSMLVRWNTGELFFGEGSRLTVL.

The V call is TRBV29-1, the J call TRBJ2-3; perhaps TRBD2 as D (6 bases). Germline CDR1 is SQVTM and CDR2 is ANQGSEA. The ends were cut back, 2 bases at V and 8 bases at J, with 20 bases in the middle. The CDR3 is 15 residues long. The CDR3 DNA is TGCAGCGTTGAATATCCCTGGGACTCCCAAGGTACGCAGTATTTT. Translation gives CSVEYPWDSQGTQYF.

This clone was found many times. This chain uses TRBV5-8 with TRBJ1-5, with 8 nucleotides matching TRBD1. CDR3 length equals 17 residues. Germline-derived CDR1 and CDR2 are SGHTS and YDEGEE. V dropped 4 bases and J dropped 0; count of bases not matched to a gene: 9. The DNA for the CDR3 is TGTGCCAGCAGCCACCGGACAGGGTCGGATAGCAATCAGCCCCAGCATTTT. Translating it yields CASSHRTGSDSNQPQHF.